One sample yielded the 32 T cell receptor beta chains listed below, sequenced in a study of cytomegalovirus exposure and HLA in healthy donors. It was with 60 Vbeta and 13 Jbeta primers that the PCR ran. Here immunoSEQ multiplex PCR was the method, and the copy in TCRdb shows in-frame clones only, minus some. In the table there are 84,000 or so clones, approximately 79% of which are singletons. The material sequenced was PBMCs. The receptors come from a human donor in good health.

V is TRBV2 and J is TRBJ2-7; 8 bases match TRBD1. The germline CDR1 and CDR2 sequences are SNHLY and FYNNEI. CDR3 size: 15 residues. The V gene end was trimmed by 1 base and the J gene end by 3 bases; junction bases not matched to a gene: 5. CDR3 DNA: TGTGCCAGCAGTGAAGGGACAGGGAATATCTACGAGCAGTACTTC. Its translation is CASSEGTGNIYEQYF.

The V and J genes are TRBV4-3 and TRBJ2-3; 9 positions agree with TRBD2. The trim removed 1 base at V and 2 bases at J, leaving 7 bases unmatched. This CDR3 comprises 17 residues. The germline V gene has CDR1 LGHNA and CDR2 YSLEER. Written as DNA, the CDR3 is TGCGCCAGCAGCCAAGTATTAGCGGGGGCTCTCACAGATACGCAGTATTTT. Its translation: CASSQVLAGALTDTQYF.

The chain uses TRBV4-3 and TRBJ2-7, with 9 positions matching TRBD2. The CDR3 consists of 18 residues. After removal of 0 bases from V and 0 bases from J, the junction contained 9 bases not matched to a gene. Per germline, CDR1 LGHNA and CDR2 YSLEER. CDR3 residues: CASSQDPAGGLNSYEQYF. CDR3 nucleotide sequence: TGCGCCAGCAGCCAAGATCCCGCGGGGGGGCTTAACTCCTACGAGCAGTACTTC.

This chain uses TRBV4-1 with TRBJ1-5; 9 positions match TRBD1. Germline CDR1 and CDR2: MGHRA and YSYEKL. V lost 4 bases and J lost 4; bases outside the gene matches: 11. CDR3 length: 17 residues. This CDR3 reads CASSLKQGAGGNQPQHF. The CDR3 DNA follows: TGCGCCAGCAGCCTCAAACAGGGGGCAGGGGGAAATCAGCCCCAGCATTTT.

V and J are TRBV7-9 and TRBJ2-7; D is possibly TRBD1 (6 bases). This CDR3 comprises 15 residues. Germline loops: CDR1 SEHNR, CDR2 FQNEAQ (reference sequence). Trimming shortened V by 6 bases and J by 2 bases, and 17 bases separated the two germline ends. The CDR3: CASRLTGTSTYEQYF. CDR3 DNA: TGTGCCAGCAGGCTAACCGGGACAAGTACCTACGAGCAGTACTTC.

In the case of this clone: The germline gene is not matched at one end of the junction; a read error may be the cause. The chain has TRBV5-1 and TRBJ1-2; possibly TRBD1 for D (6 bases). Germline V gene lookup returns CDR1 SGHRS and CDR2 YFSETQ. The CDR3 contains 13 residues. The CDR3 spells CASSPGGGHGYPF. Here the CDR3 DNA reads TGCGCCAGCAGCCCTGGGGGGGGACATGGCTACCCCTTC. The whole variable domain, remainder taken from reference TRBV5-1 and TRBJ1-2, is KAGVTQTPRYLIKTRGQQVTLSCSPISGHRSVSWYQQTPGQGLQFLFEYFSETQRNKGNFPGRFSGRQFSNSRSEMNVSTLELGDSALYLCASSPGGGHGYPFGSGTRLTVV.

The V call is TRBV21-1, the J call TRBJ2-1; TRBD2 reflects the table's D call only, with no check against the DNA. TRBV21-1 is noted as a pseudogene. The CDR3 sequence is 17 residues long. The CDR3 coding sequence is TGTGCCAGCAGCAAAGAAAGGCGGATTGACTCCTACAATGAGCAGTTCTTC. Translation: CASSKERRIDSYNEQFF.

CDR3 nucleotides: TGCGCCAGCAGTGACAGGGAATATAAGCCCCAGCATTTT. Its translation is CASSDREYKPQHF. This chain links TRBV10-2 with TRBJ1-5, with TRBD1 as a possible D gene (5 bases). Trimming removed 3 bases at V and 8 bases at J, with 11 bases between. Germline CDR1 is WSHSY and CDR2 is SAAADI. This CDR3 has 13 residues.

This clone occurred once. The CDR3 DNA reads as TGTGCCATCAGTCCCCGGGTAGCGGGGGAAGACGAGCAGTACTTC. Residues: CAISPRVAGEDEQYF. The V gene is TRBV10-3, the J gene TRBJ2-7; TRBD2 matches 9 bases. CDR1 ENHRY and CDR2 SYGVKD come from the germline V gene. The CDR3 sequence is 15 residues long. V lost 5 bases to trimming and J lost 5 bases; unmatched junction nucleotides: 10.

There are a few counts of this clone. This chain joins TRBV5-1 and TRBJ1-1; D might be TRBD1 (5 bases). The CDR3 spans 11 residues. With 6 bases removed from V and 9 bases from J, the gap between germline ends came to 12 bases. The germline gives CDR1 SGHRS, CDR2 YFSETQ. CDR3 in amino acids: CASKQQEKAFF. CDR3 bases: TGCGCCAGCAAGCAACAGGAAAAAGCTTTCTTT.

This clone has only a few counts. The chain joins TRBV6-1 to TRBJ1-1; D remains ambiguous. The ends were cut back, 5 bases at V and 2 bases at J, with 15 bases in the middle. Germline CDR1 reads MNHNS; CDR2 reads SASEGT. There are 15 residues in the CDR3. The CDR3 DNA is TGTGCCAGCAGTTTCTATCCCGGGAGAAACACTGAAGCTTTCTTT. Its protein product is CASSFYPGRNTEAFF.

The chain recombines TRBV2 with TRBJ2-7; D gene unclear. Germline CDR1 reads SNHLY; CDR2 reads FYNNEI. Trimming removed 3 bases at V and 0 bases at J, with 12 bases between. The CDR3 spans 15 residues. The CDR3: CASSEATVLSYEQYF. CDR3 in DNA: TGTGCCAGCAGTGAGGCCACAGTCCTCTCCTACGAGCAGTACTTC. The entire variable domain, with the rest obtained from reference TRBV2 and TRBJ2-7, is as follows: EPEVTQTPSHQVTQMGQEVILRCVPISNHLYFYWYRQILGQKVEFLVSFYNNEISEKSEIFDDQFSVERPDGSNFTLKIRSTKLEDSAMYFCASSEATVLSYEQYFGPGTRLTVT.

V usage is TRBV9 and J usage is TRBJ1-2, with D perhaps matching TRBD1 (6 bases). V was pared by 3 bases and J by 0 bases, with 9 bases between. This CDR3 comprises 14 residues. Germline CDR1 reads SGDLS; CDR2 reads YYNGEE. The CDR3 coding sequence is TGTGCCAGCAGCGCATGGACAGCTAACTATGGCTACACCTTC. Translated: CASSAWTANYGYTF.

This chain joins TRBV7-8 and TRBJ2-7, with TRBD2 matching over 9 bases. The CDR3 has 14 residues. V dropped 5 bases and J dropped 1; count of bases not matched to a gene: 3. Germline loops: CDR1 SGHVS, CDR2 FQNEAQ. The CDR3 spells CASSLSGGSYEQYF. CDR3 DNA: TGTGCCAGCAGCCTCAGCGGGGGGTCCTACGAGCAGTACTTC. Full variable domain (remainder filled in from reference TRBV7-8 and TRBJ2-7): GAGVSQSPRYKVAKRGQDVALRCDPISGHVSLFWYQQALGQGPEFLTYFQNEAQLDKSGLPSDRFFAERPEGSVSTLKIQRTQQEDSAVYLCASSLSGGSYEQYFGPGTRLTVT.

The chain recombines TRBV5-1 with TRBJ1-1; a possible D gene is TRBD1 (6 bases). The CDR3 contains 15 residues. V was pared by 3 bases and J by 7 bases, with 19 bases between. Germline V gene data show CDR1 as SGHRS and CDR2 as YFSETQ. CDR3 loop: CASSSGGYSTCEAFF. CDR3 DNA: TGCGCCAGCAGCTCGGGGGGCTACTCTACCTGTGAAGCTTTCTTT. Combining the CDR3 with reference TRBV5-1 and TRBJ1-1 gives the whole variable domain KAGVTQTPRYLIKTRGQQVTLSCSPISGHRSVSWYQQTPGQGLQFLFEYFSETQRNKGNFPGRFSGRQFSNSRSEMNVSTLELGDSALYLCASSSGGYSTCEAFFGQGTRLTVV.

The V call is TRBV7-9, the J call TRBJ1-2, with a weak D call TRBD1 (5 bases). The CDR3 length is 15 residues. Germline V lookup: CDR1 SEHNR, CDR2 FQNEAQ (reference sequence). The V gene lost 7 bases and the J gene lost 4 bases, with 19 bases spanning the gap. The CDR3 sequence is CASIQGGGPLYGYTF. DNA for the CDR3: TGTGCCAGCATCCAGGGCGGTGGACCGCTCTATGGCTACACCTTC.

This clone has just a few counts. This rearrangement joins TRBV4-2 to TRBJ2-3, with D tentatively TRBD2 (5 bases). The CDR3 has 15 amino acids. V was shortened by 1 base and J by 4 bases, with 12 bases between the two germline ends. Germline CDR1 is LGHNA and CDR2 is YNFKEQ. CDR3 coding DNA: TGTGCCAGCAGCCAAGTTCTAGCAGCTTCAGATACGCAGTATTTT. Its translation: CASSQVLAASDTQYF.

The V and J genes are TRBV6-5 and TRBJ2-7, with 8 bases identical to TRBD1. Germline assignment: CDR1 MNHEY and CDR2 SVGAGI. The CDR3 length is 14 residues. The V segment lost 8 bases and the J segment 5 bases; nucleotides outside the gene matches: 11. In nucleotides, the CDR3 is TGTGCCAGCGGAACGAGACAGGGGATGAACGAGCAGTACTTC. Translating gives CASGTRQGMNEQYF.

This clone came up once. The chain employs TRBV2 and TRBJ2-7; TRBD1 aligns across 8 bases. The CDR3 contains 15 residues. The V gene end was trimmed by 7 bases and the J gene end by 6 bases; junction bases not matched to a gene: 14. Germline V CDR1 and CDR2: SNHLY, FYNNEI. The CDR3 region is CASTTTGTGQGEQYF. The CDR3, as DNA: TGTGCCAGCACCACGACCGGGACAGGCCAGGGCGAGCAGTACTTC.

The V call is TRBV29-1, the J call TRBJ1-2; TRBD1 might be the D (5 bases). The germline V and J ends were trimmed by 3 bases and 10 bases, with 18 bases remaining between them. CDR1 SQVTM and CDR2 ANQGSEA come from the germline V gene. The CDR3 length is 13 residues. CDR3 sequence: CSVDDLGGDAYTF. The CDR3, as DNA: TGCAGCGTTGATGACCTGGGGGGTGATGCCTACACCTTC. Full variable domain (outside the CDR3, taken from reference TRBV29-1 and TRBJ1-2): SAVISQKPSRDICQRGTSLTIQCQVDSQVTMMFWYRQQPGQSLTLIATANQGSEATYESGFVIDKFPISRPNLTFSTLTVSNMSPEDSSIYLCSVDDLGGDAYTFGSGTRLTVV.

The genes are TRBV4-1 and TRBJ2-1; D might be TRBD2 (6 bases). V shed 6 bases and J shed 0 bases, with 6 bases lying between them. This CDR3 contains 13 residues. The germline V gene encodes CDR1 MGHRA and CDR2 YSYEKL. DNA of the CDR3: TGCGCCAGCAGGGGGGGCTCCTACAATGAGCAGTTCTTC. Encoded protein: CASRGGSYNEQFF.

The V gene is TRBV7-6, the J gene TRBJ1-2; D unclear. The CDR3 runs to 12 residues. The germline gives CDR1 SGHVS, CDR2 FNYEAQ. The V end lost 1 base, the J end lost 10 bases, and 10 bases lay between the germline ends. CDR3 nucleotide sequence: TGTGCCAGCAGCTTAGAAGGACTGGTCTACACCTTC. The encoded protein is CASSLEGLVYTF.

The count of this clone is one. The junction departs from the called germline gene at one end, perhaps through a read error. This chain links TRBV6-5 with TRBJ1-6; the match to TRBD1 covers 8 bases. The germline CDR1 and CDR2 sequences are MNHEY and SVGAGI. This CDR3 has 13 residues. CDR3 coding DNA: TGTGCCAGCAGGATCAGGGGGCGATCACCCCTCAACTTT. Its translation: CASRIRGRSPLNF.

The V and J genes are TRBV6-5 and TRBJ2-7; possible D gene TRBD1, 8 bases. Germline lookup yields CDR1 MNHEY and CDR2 SVGAGI. The CDR3 is 14 amino acids. V was clipped by 6 bases and J by 4 bases, with 16 bases between them. CDR3 bases: TGTGCCAGCAGGCAACAGGGGGGGGGATACGAGCAGTACTTC. It translates to CASRQQGGGYEQYF.

Comment on this clone: At one end, the junction sequence differs from germline, possibly due to a read error. The chain carries TRBV9 and TRBJ2-2, with 8 bases aligning to TRBD1. Germline-derived CDR1 and CDR2 are SGDLS and YYNGEE. The CDR3 is made up of 12 amino acids. The CDR3 sequence: CASSVLTGGLFF. The CDR3 nucleotides are TGTGCCAGCAGCGTCTTAACAGGGGGGCTGTTTTTT.

This chain connects TRBV12-5 to TRBJ2-1; TRBD2 agrees at 11 bases. CDR3 size: 15 residues. Germline loops: CDR1 LGHNT, CDR2 FRNRAP. With 6 bases clipped from V and 8 bases from J, the junction kept 9 bases outside the gene matches. The CDR3 DNA is TGTGCTAGTGGCCGTACTAGCGGGGGAGAGCATGAGCAGTTCTTC. Protein product: CASGRTSGGEHEQFF.

The chain carries TRBV27 and TRBJ1-4; 7 bases fit TRBD1. CDR3 length: 15 residues. V shed 0 bases, J shed 5 bases, and the junction held 3 bases outside the gene matches. CDR1 MNHEY and CDR2 SMNVEV come from the germline V gene (reference sequence). CDR3 bases: TGTGCCAGCAGTTTATCGACCAGGGGGAATGAAAAACTGTTTTTT. Its translation is CASSLSTRGNEKLFF.

The V call is TRBV6-5, the J call TRBJ1-1; D gene unclear. Trimming stripped 5 bases from V and 8 bases from J, with 15 bases between. Germline CDR1 MNHEY, CDR2 SVGAGI. The length of the CDR3 is 13 residues. The CDR3 sequence is CASSPTGYSEAFF. The CDR3 nucleotides read TGTGCCAGCAGTCCAACCGGGTACTCCGAAGCTTTCTTT.

The chain combines TRBV27 with TRBJ2-1; the match to TRBD1 covers 8 bases. Trimming at V came to 3 bases and at J to 7 bases, leaving 11 bases not matched to a gene. This CDR3 contains 16 residues. Per germline, CDR1 MNHEY and CDR2 SMNVEV (reference sequence). CDR3 residues: CASSFQQGGGFNEQFF. The CDR3 DNA reads as TGTGCCAGCAGTTTCCAACAGGGGGGTGGATTTAATGAGCAGTTCTTC.

This clone was recorded a few times. The chain combines TRBV11-2 with TRBJ1-4; D is undetermined. V was cut by 5 bases and J by 5 bases, with 12 bases left in between. Germline-derived CDR1 and CDR2 are SGHAT and FQNNGV. This CDR3 has 14 residues. The CDR3 reads CASSPGGLNEKLFF. DNA of the CDR3: TGTGCCAGCAGCCCTGGAGGGTTAAATGAAAAACTGTTTTTT.

The V call is TRBV7-2, the J call TRBJ2-5; weak D call: TRBD2 (5 bases). V was trimmed by 5 bases and J by 7 bases, leaving 17 bases between them. The CDR3 has 14 residues. CDR1 SGHTA and CDR2 FQGNSA come from the germline V gene. The CDR3 sequence: CASSPEGSAPTQYF. In DNA form, the CDR3 reads TGTGCCAGCAGCCCCGAGGGTTCGGCCCCGACCCAGTACTTC.

V is TRBV18 and J is TRBJ1-4; 8 positions match TRBD1. Germline CDR1 is KGHSH and CDR2 is LQKENI. The CDR3 runs to 14 residues. Losses at the gene ends were 3 bases for V and 8 bases for J; bases not matched to a gene: 5. CDR3: CASSPAGGDEKLFF. CDR3 coding DNA: TGTGCCAGCTCACCGGCAGGGGGCGACGAAAAACTGTTTTTT.